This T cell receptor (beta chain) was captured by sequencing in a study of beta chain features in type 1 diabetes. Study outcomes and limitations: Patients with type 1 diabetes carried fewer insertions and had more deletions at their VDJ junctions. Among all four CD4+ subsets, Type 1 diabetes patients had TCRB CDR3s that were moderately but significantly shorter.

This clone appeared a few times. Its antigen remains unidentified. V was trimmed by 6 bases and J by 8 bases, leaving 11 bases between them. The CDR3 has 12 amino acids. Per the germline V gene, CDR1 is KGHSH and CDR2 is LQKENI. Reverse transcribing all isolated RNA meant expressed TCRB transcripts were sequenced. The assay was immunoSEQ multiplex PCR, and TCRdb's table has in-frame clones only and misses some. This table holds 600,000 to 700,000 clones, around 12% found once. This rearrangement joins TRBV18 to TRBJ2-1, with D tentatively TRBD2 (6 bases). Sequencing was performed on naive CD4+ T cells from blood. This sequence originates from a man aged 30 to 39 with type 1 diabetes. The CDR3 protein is CASSRERDEQFF. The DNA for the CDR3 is TGTGCCAGCTCCCGGGAGCGGGATGAGCAGTTCTTC. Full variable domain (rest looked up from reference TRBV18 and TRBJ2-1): NAGVMQNPRHLVRRRGQEARLRCSPMKGHSHVYWYRQLPEEGLKFMVYLQKENIIDESGMPKERFSAEFPKEGPSILRIQQVVRGDSAAYFCASSRERDEQFFGPGTRLTVL.